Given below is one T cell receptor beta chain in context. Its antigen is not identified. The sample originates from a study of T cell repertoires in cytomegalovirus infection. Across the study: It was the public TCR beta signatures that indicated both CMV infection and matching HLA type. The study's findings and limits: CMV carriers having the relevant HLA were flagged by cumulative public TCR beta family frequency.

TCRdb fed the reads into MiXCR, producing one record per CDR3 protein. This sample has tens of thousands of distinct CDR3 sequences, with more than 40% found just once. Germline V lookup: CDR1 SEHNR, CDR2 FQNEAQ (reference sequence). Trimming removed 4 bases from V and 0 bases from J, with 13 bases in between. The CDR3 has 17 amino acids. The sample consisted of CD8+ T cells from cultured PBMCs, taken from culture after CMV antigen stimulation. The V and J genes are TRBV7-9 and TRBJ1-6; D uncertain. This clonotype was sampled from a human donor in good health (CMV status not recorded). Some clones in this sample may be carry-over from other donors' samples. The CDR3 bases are TGTGCCAGCAGCTCCCCGGGAGGGAGCTCCTATAATTCACCCCTCCACTTT. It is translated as CASSSPGGSSYNSPLHF.